The entry below describes one T cell receptor beta chain. Here immunoSEQ multiplex PCR was the method, and the copy in TCRdb shows in-frame clones only, minus some. The sample has about 190,000 clones; 84% are singletons. Germline CDR1 and CDR2: MGHDK and SYGVNS. Trimming removed 3 bases from V and 4 bases from J, with 6 bases in between. The CDR3 extends over 12 amino acids. The entry originates in a study of blood T cell repertoires in COVID-19. This receptor was taken from a human donor in a cohort sampled during active COVID-19. Sequencing was performed on peripheral blood. The chain recombines TRBV25-1 with TRBJ2-5; a possible D gene is TRBD2 (6 bases). The CDR3 loop is CASSERGETQYF. The CDR3 bases are TGTGCCAGCAGTGAGCGGGGAGAGACCCAGTACTTC.